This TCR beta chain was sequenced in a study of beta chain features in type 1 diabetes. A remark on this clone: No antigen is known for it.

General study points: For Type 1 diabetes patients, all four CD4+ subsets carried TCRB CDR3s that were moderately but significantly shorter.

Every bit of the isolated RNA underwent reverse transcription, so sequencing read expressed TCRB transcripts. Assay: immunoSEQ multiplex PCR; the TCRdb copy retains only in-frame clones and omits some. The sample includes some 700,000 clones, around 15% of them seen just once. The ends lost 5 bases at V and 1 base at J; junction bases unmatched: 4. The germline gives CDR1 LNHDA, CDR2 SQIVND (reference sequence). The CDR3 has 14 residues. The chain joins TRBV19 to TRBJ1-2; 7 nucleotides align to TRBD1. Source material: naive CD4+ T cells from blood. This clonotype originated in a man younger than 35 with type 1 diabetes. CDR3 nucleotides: TGTGCCAGTAGTCCGGGGACAGTTAACTATGGCTACACCTTC. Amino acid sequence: CASSPGTVNYGYTF.